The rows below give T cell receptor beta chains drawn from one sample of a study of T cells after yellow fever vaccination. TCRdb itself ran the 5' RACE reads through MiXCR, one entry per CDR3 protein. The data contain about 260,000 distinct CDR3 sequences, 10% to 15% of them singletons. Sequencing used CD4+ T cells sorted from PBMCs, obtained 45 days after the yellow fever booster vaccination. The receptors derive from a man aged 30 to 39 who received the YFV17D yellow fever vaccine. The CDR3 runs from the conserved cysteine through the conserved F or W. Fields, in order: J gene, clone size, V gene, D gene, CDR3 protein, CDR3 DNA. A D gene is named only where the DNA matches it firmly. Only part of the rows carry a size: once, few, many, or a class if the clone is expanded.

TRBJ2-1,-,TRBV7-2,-,CASSLAWGNNEQFF,TGTGCCAGCAGCTTAGCATGGGGCAACAATGAGCAGTTCTTC
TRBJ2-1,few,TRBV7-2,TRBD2,CASSLQILAGGEQFF,TGTGCCAGCAGCTTACAAATTCTAGCGGGAGGGGAGCAGTTCTTC
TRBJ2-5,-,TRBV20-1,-,CSAEWGAQETQYF,TGCAGTGCAGAGTGGGGGGCCCAAGAGACCCAGTACTTC
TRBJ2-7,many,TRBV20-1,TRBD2,CSANGLAGGYEQYF,TGCAGTGCTAACGGACTAGCGGGGGGCTACGAGCAGTACTTC
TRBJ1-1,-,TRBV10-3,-,CAISVAGNTEAFF,TGTGCCATCAGTGTGGCAGGGAACACTGAAGCTTTCTTT
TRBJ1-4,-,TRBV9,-,CASSPRTNNEKLFF,TGTGCCAGCAGCCCCCGGACCAACAATGAAAAACTGTTTTTT
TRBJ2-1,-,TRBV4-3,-,CASSQDGLPGARNEQFF,TGCGCCAGCAGCCAGGATGGCCTCCCAGGGGCGCGGAATGAGCAGTTCTTC
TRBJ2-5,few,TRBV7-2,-,CASSLRRTQYF,TGTGCCAGCAGCCTACGCCGGACCCAGTACTTC
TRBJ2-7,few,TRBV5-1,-,CASSLASDSYEQYF,TGCGCCAGCAGCTTGGCTAGCGACTCCTACGAGCAGTACTTC
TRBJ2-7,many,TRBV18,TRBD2,CASSTWTSGKPYEQYF,TGTGCCAGCTCAACGTGGACTAGCGGTAAACCCTACGAGCAGTACTTC
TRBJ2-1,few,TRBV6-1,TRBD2,CASSTNPGTSGIYNEQFF,TGTGCCAGCAGCACCAACCCCGGGACTAGCGGGATCTACAATGAGCAGTTCTTC
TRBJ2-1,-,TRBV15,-,CATSRRYNEQFF,TGTGCCACCAGCAGACGGTACAATGAGCAGTTCTTC
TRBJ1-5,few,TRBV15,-,CATSRRWGGDSNQPQHF,TGTGCCACCAGCAGACGCTGGGGCGGTGATAGCAATCAGCCCCAGCATTTT
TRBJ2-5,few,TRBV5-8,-,CASSWGQRETQYF,TGTGCCAGCAGCTGGGGCCAGCGAGAGACCCAGTACTTC